This TCR beta chain was documented in a study of blood T cell repertoires in COVID-19. The wider study: PBMCs, B-cell-depleted T cells, or T cells provided the cDNA or gDNA that made up the material.

CDR1 and CDR2 from the germline V gene are SGHTA and FQGNSA. Trimming cost V 5 bases and J 0 bases; bases outside gene matches: 3. The CDR3 contains 15 residues. This clone was counted between two and nine times. Per the original data handling: Nucleated cell number was recorded as an estimate derived from reference gene primer amplification. TCRdb's table, derived via immunoSEQ multiplex PCR, lists solely in-frame clones and lacks some. V, J and clone size are those of that table, while D and trimming were read from the DNA. The sample includes 150,000 to 200,000 clones, around nine tenths seen only once; the top ten take under 6%.

The TCR sequence derives from a human donor in a cohort sampled during active COVID-19. Input material: peripheral blood. The chain recombines TRBV7-2 with TRBJ2-1; 8 bases are a match to TRBD1. CDR3 in amino acids: CASSTGGNSYNEQFF. In nucleotides, the CDR3 is TGTGCCAGCAGCACAGGGGGGAACTCCTACAATGAGCAGTTCTTC.